This T cell receptor (beta chain) was captured in a study of cytomegalovirus exposure and HLA in healthy donors. The CDR3 has 16 amino acids. CDR1 and CDR2 (germline): SEHNR, FQNEAQ (reference sequence). V shed 6 bases, J shed 4 bases, and the junction held 10 bases outside the gene matches. Primers for the PCR totalled 60 Vbeta and 13 Jbeta. Measured with immunoSEQ multiplex PCR; TCRdb has only the in-frame clones, and not every one. Of about 180,000 clones in the sample, roughly 78% were seen once. Points from the study as a whole: In vitro checks showed that a few CMV-associated chains really do target CMV antigens. TCR beta chains numbering 150 to 200 were designated cytomegalovirus-associated. Donor immune exposure was known only as CMV serostatus. Analysis was performed later, and it showed HLA-associated TCR beta chains to be more clonally expanded than equally common others.

Points on this clone: The antigen is undetermined.

The chain is built from TRBV7-9 and TRBJ2-2; 8 nucleotides match TRBD2. Sequenced sample: PBMCs. The TCR comes from a woman in her 30s in good health and CMV-seronegative. The CDR3 protein is CASSRGGSFFTGELFF. In DNA form, the CDR3 reads TGTGCCAGCAGTCGGGGGGGGAGCTTTTTCACCGGGGAGCTGTTTTTT.